This T cell receptor (beta chain) is from a study of blood T cells in healthy people across ages. A second PCR, run for about 6 to 12 cycles, used a sample-barcoded 5' primer plus a J-beta primer mix. CDR3-containing paired-end reads numbering at least 2.5 million came from each sample. TCRdb analysed the 5' RACE reads with MiXCR anew, one entry per CDR3 protein. Of over 1,500,000 distinct CDR3 sequences in the sample, around half were seen once. Total RNA amounts of at least 5 micrograms were extracted per sample. Turning to this clonotype: Antigen unknown.

Study conclusions and caveats: Older age went with lower TCR beta diversity per million T cells, in a roughly linear way. Lack of knowledge of donor CMV status possibly confounded expanded clonotype changes.

The germline V gene has CDR1 SGHKS and CDR2 YYEKEE (reference sequence). With V trimmed by 4 bases and J by 11 bases, 26 bases remained unmatched. This CDR3 spans 18 amino acids. Material for sequencing was blood. This sequence originates from a woman aged 40 to 50 in good health. The chain employs TRBV5-5 and TRBJ2-5; TRBD1 matches at 7 bases. CDR3 bases: TGTGCCAGCAGCCCCCGGCCGGATAGGGGGCAATACAACAATGAGCAGTACTTC. Translating gives CASSPRPDRGQYNNEQYF.